The clone carrying this TCR beta chain has ten or more counts. As healthy controls, volunteers from a blood bank in Maryland, USA, were used. The cell input for sorted libraries was some 1 million, and those cells were CD4+ or CD8+ T cells. This sample was taken from a study of neurological immune-mediated disorders. It was by 5'RACE with 10-nucleotide random UMIs that the cDNA was made. TCRdb redid the calling of the 5' RACE reads with MiXCR, one entry per CDR3 protein. Here the sample spans about 39,000 distinct CDR3 sequences, approximately 7.2% being singletons. This CDR3 comprises 16 residues. The V gene's germline CDR1 is LGHNA and CDR2 YSLEER. The V and J ends lost 0 bases and 7 bases, in that order; junction bases with no gene match: 8.

The TCR comes from a man aged 50-60 years in good health. This chain links TRBV4-3 with TRBJ2-1; 8 nucleotides align to TRBD2. Source material: CD4+ T cells from blood. The CDR3 loop reads CASSQESGRGRNEQFF. The CDR3 region has the DNA TGCGCCAGCAGCCAAGAAAGCGGGAGAGGAAGGAATGAGCAGTTCTTC.